This paragraph reports one TCR beta chain. The data stem from a study of identical twins. The germline V and J ends were trimmed by 6 bases and 9 bases, with 30 bases remaining between them. The CDR3 totals 18 residues. Germline V gene lookup returns CDR1 SNHLY and CDR2 FYNNEI. One entry per CDR3 protein results from TCRdb running MiXCR on the 5' RACE reads. The data contain hundreds of thousands of distinct CDR3 sequences, roughly 12% of them singletons. This sample was also put to use in a study of yellow fever vaccine responses in identical twins.

The sequenced sample consisted of PBMCs. This TCR came from a woman between 18 and 29 years old in good health. This rearrangement joins TRBV2 to TRBJ2-1; D perhaps matches TRBD2 (11 bases). Here the CDR3 reads CASRRTGGTSGGRSEQFF. The CDR3 DNA reads TGTGCCAGCAGAAGGACAGGGGGAACTAGCGGGGGTCGCAGTGAGCAGTTCTTC. Looking up the rest from reference TRBV2 and TRBJ2-1 gives the full variable domain: EPEVTQTPSHQVTQMGQEVILRCVPISNHLYFYWYRQILGQKVEFLVSFYNNEISEKSEIFDDQFSVERPDGSNFTLKIRSTKLEDSAMYFCASRRTGGTSGGRSEQFFGPGTRLTVL.